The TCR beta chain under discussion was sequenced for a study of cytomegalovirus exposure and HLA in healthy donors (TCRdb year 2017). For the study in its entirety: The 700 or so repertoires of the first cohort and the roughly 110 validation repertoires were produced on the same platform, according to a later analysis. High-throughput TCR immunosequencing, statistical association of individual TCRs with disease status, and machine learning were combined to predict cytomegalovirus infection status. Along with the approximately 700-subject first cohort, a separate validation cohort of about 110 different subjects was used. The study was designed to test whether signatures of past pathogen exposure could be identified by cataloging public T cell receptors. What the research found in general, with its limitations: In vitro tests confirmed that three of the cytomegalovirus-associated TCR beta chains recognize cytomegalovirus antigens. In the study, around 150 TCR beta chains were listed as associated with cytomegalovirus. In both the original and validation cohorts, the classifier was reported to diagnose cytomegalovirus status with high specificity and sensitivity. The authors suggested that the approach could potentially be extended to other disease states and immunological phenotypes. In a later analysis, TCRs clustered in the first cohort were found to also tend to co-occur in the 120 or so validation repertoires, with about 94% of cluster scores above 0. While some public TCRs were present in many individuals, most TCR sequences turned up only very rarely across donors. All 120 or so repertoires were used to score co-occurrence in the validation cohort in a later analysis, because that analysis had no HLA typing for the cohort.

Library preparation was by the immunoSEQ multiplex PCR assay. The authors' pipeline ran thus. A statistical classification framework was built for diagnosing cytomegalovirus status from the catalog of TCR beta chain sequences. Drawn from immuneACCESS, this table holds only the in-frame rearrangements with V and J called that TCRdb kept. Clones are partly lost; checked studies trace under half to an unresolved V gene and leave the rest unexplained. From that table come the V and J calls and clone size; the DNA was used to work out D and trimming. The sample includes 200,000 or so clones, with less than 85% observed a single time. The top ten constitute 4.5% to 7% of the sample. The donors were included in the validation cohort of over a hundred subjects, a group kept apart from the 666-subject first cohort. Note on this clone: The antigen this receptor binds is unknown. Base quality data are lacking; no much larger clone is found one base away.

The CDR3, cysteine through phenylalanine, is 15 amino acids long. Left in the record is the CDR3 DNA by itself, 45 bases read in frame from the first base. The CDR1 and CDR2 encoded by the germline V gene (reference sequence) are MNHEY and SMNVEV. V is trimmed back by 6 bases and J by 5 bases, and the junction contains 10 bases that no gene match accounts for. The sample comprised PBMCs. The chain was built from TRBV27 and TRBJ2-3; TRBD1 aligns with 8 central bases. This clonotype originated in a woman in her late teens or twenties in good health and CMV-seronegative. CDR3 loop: CASSLRTGLIDTQYF. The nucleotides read TGTGCCAGCAGCCTGCGGACAGGGTTAATAGATACGCAGTATTTT.